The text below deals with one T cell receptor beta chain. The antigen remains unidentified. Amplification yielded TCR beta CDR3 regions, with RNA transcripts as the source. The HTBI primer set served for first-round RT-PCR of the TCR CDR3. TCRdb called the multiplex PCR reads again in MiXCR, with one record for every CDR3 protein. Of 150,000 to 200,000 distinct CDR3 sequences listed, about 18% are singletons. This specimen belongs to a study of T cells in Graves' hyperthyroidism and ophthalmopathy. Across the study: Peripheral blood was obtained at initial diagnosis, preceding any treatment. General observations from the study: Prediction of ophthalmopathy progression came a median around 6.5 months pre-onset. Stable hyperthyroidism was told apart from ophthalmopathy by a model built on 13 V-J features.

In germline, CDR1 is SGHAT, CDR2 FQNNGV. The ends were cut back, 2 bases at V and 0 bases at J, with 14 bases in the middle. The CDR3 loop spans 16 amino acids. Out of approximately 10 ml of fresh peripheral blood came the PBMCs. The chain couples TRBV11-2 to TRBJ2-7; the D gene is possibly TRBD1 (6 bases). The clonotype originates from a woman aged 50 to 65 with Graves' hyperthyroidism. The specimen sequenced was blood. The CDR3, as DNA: TGTGCCAGCAGCTTAATCAGGGGCCCTTTCTCCTACGAGCAGTACTTC. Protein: CASSLIRGPFSYEQYF.